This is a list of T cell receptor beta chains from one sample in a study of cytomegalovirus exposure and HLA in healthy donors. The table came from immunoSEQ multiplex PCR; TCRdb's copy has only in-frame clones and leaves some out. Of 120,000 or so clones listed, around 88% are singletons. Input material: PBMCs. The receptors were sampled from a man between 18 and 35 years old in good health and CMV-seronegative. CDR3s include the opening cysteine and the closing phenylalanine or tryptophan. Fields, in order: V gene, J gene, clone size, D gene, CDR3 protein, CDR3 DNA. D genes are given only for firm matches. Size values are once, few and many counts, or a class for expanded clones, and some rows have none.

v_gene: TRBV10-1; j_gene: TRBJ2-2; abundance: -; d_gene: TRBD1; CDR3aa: CASSESRTGFKRRSGELFF; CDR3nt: TGCGCCAGCAGTGAGTCAAGGACAGGGTTCAAGAGACGGTCCGGGGAGCTGTTTTTT
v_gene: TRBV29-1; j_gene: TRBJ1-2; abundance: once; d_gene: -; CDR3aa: CSVGRDTYNYGYTF; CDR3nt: TGCAGCGTTGGCCGGGACACCTATAACTATGGCTACACCTTC
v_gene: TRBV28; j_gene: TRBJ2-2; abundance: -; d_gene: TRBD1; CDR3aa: CASSSPWDRITGELFF; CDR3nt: TGTGCCAGCAGCTCTCCCTGGGACAGGATCACCGGGGAGCTGTTTTTT
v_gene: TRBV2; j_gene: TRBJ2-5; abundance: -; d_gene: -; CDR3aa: CASRVGRGEETQYF; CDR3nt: TGTGCCAGCAGGGTAGGCAGGGGGGAAGAGACCCAGTACTTC
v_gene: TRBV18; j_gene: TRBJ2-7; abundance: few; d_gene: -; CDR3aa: CASSPNKQGYEQYF; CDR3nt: TGTGCCAGCTCACCAAATAAGCAGGGCTACGAGCAGTACTTC
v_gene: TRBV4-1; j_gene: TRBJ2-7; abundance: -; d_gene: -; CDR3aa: CASSQVTSGYEQYF; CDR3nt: TGCGCCAGCAGCCAAGTAACCAGCGGGTACGAGCAGTACTTC
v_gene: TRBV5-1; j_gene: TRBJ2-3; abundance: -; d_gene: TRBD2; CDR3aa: CASSLEGRELTDTQYF; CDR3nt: TGCGCCAGCAGCTTGGAGGGGCGGGAGTTAACAGATACGCAGTATTTT
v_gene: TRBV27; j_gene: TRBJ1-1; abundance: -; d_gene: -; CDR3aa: CASSLSFNRAVNTEAFF; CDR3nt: TGTGCCAGCAGTTTATCGTTTAACAGGGCGGTAAACACTGAAGCTTTCTTT
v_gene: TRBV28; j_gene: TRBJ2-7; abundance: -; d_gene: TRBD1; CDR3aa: CASSPPAGGYEQYF; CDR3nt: TGTGCCAGCAGTCCCCCCGCAGGGGGCTACGAGCAGTACTTC
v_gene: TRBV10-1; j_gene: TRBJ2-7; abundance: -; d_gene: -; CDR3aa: CASSGNPLVEQYF; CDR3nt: TGCGCCAGCAGTGGGAATCCTCTAGTAGAGCAGTACTTC
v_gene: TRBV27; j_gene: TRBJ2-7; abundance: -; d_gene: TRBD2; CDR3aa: CASSSPLAGGPGQYF; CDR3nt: TGTGCCAGCAGTTCCCCACTAGCGGGAGGGCCCGGGCAGTACTTC
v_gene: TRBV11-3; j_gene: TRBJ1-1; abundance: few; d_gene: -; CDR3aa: CASSSGLNSNTEAFF; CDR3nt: TGTGCCAGCAGCTCCGGACTCAACTCGAACACTGAAGCTTTCTTT
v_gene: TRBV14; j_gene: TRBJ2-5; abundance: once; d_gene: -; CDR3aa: CASSQDRRVGTQYF; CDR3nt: TGTGCCAGCAGCCAAGATAGGAGGGTAGGGACCCAGTACTTC
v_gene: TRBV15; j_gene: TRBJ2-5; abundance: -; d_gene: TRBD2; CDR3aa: CATSRDGASGIGETQYF; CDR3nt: TGTGCCACCAGCAGAGATGGTGCCAGCGGGATTGGAGAGACCCAGTACTTC
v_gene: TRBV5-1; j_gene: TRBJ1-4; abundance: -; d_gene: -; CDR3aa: CASSLSGPGEKLFF; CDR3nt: TGCGCCAGCAGCTTATCAGGGCCCGGAGAAAAACTGTTTTTT
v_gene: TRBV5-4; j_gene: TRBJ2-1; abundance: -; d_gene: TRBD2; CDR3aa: CASSLTSGSYNEQFF; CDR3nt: TGTGCCAGCAGCTTAACTAGCGGGAGTTACAATGAGCAGTTCTTC
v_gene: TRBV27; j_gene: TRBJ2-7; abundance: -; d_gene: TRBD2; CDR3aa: CASSPNLAGIYEQYF; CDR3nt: TGTGCCAGCAGTCCCAACCTAGCGGGAATCTACGAGCAGTACTTC
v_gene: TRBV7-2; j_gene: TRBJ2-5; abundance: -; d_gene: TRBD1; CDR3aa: CASSPKSGQKETQYF; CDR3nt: TGTGCCAGCAGCCCCAAGTCGGGACAGAAAGAGACCCAGTACTTC
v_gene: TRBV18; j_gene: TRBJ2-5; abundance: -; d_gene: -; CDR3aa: CASSPRQGGGETQYF; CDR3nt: TGTGCCAGCTCACCAAGACAGGGAGGTGGAGAGACCCAGTACTTC
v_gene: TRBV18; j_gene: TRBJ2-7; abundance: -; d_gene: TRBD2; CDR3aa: CASTRTSWYEQYF; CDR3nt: TGTGCCAGCACCCGGACTAGCTGGTACGAGCAGTACTTC
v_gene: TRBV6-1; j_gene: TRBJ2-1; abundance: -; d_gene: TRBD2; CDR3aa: CASSALAGGNNEQFF; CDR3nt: TGTGCCAGCAGTGCACTAGCGGGAGGGAACAATGAGCAGTTCTTC
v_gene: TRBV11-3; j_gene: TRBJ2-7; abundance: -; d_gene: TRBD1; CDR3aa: CASSLSTGVAHEQYF; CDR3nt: TGTGCCAGCAGCTTATCAACAGGGGTAGCACACGAGCAGTACTTC
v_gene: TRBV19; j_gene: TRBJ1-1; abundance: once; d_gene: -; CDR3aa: CASSRGIGAKAFF; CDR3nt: TGTGCCAGTAGTAGGGGAATTGGGGCCAAAGCTTTCTTT
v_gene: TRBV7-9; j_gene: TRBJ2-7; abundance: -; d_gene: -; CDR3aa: CASSFDSSVGLTYEQYF; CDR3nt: TGTGCCAGCAGCTTCGACAGCTCAGTGGGGCTCACCTACGAGCAGTACTTC
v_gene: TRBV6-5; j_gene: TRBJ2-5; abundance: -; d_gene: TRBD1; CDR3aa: CASRSTGGRETQYF; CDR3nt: TGTGCCAGCAGGAGTACAGGGGGCCGGGAGACCCAGTACTTC
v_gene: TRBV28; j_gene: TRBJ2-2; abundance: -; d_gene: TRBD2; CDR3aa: CASVAGVGELFF; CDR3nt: TGTGCCAGTGTAGCGGGAGTCGGGGAGCTGTTTTTT
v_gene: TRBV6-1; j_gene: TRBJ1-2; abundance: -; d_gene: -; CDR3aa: CASSEVHNYGYTF; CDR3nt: TGTGCCAGCAGTGAAGTTCATAACTATGGCTACACCTTC
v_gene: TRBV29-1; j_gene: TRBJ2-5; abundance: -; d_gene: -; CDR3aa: CSVDPKGETQYF; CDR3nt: TGCAGCGTTGACCCTAAGGGGGAGACCCAGTACTTC
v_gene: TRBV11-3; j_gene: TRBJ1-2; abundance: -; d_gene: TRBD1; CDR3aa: CASSVGAGTGDFSYTF; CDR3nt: TGTGCCAGCAGCGTCGGAGCCGGGACAGGGGACTTTAGCTACACCTTC
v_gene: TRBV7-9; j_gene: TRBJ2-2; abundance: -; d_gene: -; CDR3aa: CASTHTGTGELFF; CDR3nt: TGTGCCAGCACCCACACGGGGACCGGGGAGCTGTTTTTT
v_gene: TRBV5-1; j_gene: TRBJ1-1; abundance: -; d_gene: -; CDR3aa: CASNRGAEAFF; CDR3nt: TGCGCCAGCAATCGGGGGGCTGAAGCTTTCTTT